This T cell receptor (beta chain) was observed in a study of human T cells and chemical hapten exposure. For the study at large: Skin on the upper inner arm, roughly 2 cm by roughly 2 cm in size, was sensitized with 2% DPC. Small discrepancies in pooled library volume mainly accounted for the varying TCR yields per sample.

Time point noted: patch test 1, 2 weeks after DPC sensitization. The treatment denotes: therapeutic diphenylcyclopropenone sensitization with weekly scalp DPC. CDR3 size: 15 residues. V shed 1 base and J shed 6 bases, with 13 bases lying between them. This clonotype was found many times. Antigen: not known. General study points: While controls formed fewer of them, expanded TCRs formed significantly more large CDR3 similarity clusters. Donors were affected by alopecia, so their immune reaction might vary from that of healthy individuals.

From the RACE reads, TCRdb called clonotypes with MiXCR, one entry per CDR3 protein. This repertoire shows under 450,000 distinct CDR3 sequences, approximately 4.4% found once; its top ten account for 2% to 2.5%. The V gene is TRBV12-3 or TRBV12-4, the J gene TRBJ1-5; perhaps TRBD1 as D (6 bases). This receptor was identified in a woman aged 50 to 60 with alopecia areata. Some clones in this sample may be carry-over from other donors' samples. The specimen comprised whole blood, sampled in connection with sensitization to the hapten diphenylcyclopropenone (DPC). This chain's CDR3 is CASSLGFGGGQPQHF. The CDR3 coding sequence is TGTGCCAGCAGTTTAGGGTTCGGGGGCGGTCAGCCCCAGCATTTT.